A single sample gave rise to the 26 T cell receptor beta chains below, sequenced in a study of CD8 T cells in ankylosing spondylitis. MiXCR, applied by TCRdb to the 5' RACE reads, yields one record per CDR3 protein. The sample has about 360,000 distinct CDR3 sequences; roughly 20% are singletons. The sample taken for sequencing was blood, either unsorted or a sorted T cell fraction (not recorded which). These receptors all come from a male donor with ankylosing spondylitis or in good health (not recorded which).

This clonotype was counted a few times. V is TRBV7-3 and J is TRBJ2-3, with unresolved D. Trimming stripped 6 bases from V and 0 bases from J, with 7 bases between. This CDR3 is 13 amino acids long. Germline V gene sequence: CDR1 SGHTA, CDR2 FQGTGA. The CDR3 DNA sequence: TGTGCCAGCAGGGCGGCTAGCACAGATACGCAGTATTTT. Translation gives CASRAASTDTQYF.

The CDR3 loop is CASSSSGTYEQYF. The CDR3 nucleotides are TGTGCCAGCAGCTCAAGCGGTACCTACGAGCAGTACTTC. The chain carries TRBV13 and TRBJ2-7; D may be TRBD2 (5 bases). Germline V gives CDR1 PRHDT, CDR2 FYEKMQ (reference sequence). The CDR3 extends over 13 amino acids. Trimming left V 4 bases short and J 2 bases short, with 9 bases between.

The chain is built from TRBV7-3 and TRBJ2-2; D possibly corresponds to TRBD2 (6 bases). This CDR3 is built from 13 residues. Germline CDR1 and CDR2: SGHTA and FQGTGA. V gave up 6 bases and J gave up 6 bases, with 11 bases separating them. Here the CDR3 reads CASSPGRPGELFF. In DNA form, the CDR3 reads TGTGCCAGCAGTCCAGGGAGGCCCGGGGAGCTGTTTTTT.

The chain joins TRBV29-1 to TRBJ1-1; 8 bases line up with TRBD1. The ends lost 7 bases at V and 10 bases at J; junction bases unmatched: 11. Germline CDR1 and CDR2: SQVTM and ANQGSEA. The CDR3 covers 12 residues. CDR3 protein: CSGEQGVGLAFF. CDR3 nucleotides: TGCAGCGGCGAACAGGGGGTCGGGTTAGCTTTCTTT. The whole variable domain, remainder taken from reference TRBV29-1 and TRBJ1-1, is SAVISQKPSRDICQRGTSLTIQCQVDSQVTMMFWYRQQPGQSLTLIATANQGSEATYESGFVIDKFPISRPNLTFSTLTVSNMSPEDSSIYLCSGEQGVGLAFFGQGTRLTVV.

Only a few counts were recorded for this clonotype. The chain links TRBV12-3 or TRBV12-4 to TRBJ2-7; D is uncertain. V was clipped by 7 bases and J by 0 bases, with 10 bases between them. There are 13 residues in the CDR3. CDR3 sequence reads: CASTPGYSYEQYF. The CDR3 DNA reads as TGTGCCAGCACCCCTGGGTACTCCTACGAGCAGTACTTC.

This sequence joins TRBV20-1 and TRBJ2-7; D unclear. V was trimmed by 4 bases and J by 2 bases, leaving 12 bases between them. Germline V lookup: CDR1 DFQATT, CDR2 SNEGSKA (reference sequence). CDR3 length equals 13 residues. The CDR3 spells CSAIVDGAYEQYF. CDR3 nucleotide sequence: TGCAGTGCTATCGTCGACGGAGCCTACGAGCAGTACTTC.

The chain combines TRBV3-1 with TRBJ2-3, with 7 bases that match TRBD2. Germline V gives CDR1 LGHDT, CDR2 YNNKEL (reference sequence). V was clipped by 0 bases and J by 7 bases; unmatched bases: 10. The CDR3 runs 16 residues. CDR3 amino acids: CASSQEDRAGGNTQYF. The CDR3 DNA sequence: TGTGCCAGCAGCCAAGAGGACCGGGCCGGGGGGAATACGCAGTATTTT.

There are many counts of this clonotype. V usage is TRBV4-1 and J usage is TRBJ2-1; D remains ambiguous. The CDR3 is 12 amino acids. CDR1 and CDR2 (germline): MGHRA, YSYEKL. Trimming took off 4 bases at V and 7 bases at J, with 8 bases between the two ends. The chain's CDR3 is CASSPSWNEQFF. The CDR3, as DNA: TGCGCCAGCAGCCCCTCCTGGAATGAGCAGTTCTTC.

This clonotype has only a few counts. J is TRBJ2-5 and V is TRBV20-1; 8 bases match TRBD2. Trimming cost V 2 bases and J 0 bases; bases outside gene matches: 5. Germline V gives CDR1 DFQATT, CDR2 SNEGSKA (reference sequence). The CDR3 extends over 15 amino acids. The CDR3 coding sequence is TGCAGTGCTAGACCGGGGGGGGAAAACCAAGAGACCCAGTACTTC. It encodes CSARPGGENQETQYF.

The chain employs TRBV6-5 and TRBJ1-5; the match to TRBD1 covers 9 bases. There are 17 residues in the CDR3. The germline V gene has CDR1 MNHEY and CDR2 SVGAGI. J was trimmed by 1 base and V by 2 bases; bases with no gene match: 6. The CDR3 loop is CASSYQTGGRSNQPQHF. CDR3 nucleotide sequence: TGTGCCAGCAGTTACCAGACAGGGGGTCGGAGCAATCAGCCCCAGCATTTT.

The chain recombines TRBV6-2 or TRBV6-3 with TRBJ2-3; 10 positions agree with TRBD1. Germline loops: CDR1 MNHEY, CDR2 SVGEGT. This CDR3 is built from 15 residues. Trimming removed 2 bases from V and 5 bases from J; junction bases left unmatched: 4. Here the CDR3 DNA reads TGTGCCAGCAGTTACCCGACAGGGGGCAAAGATACGCAGTATTTT. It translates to CASSYPTGGKDTQYF.

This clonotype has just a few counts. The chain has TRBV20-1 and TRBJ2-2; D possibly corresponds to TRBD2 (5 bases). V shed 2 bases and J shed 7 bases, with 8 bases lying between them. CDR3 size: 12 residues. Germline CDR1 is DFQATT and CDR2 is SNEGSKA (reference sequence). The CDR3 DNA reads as TGCAGTGCTAGACCTAGCTACGGGGAGCTGTTTTTT. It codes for CSARPSYGELFF.

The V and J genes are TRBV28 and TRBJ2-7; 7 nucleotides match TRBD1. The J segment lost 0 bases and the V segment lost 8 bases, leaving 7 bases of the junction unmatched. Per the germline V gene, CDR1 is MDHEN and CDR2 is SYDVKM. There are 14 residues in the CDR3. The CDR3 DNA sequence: TGTGCCAGCTCCGGGACAGACTACTCCTACGAGCAGTACTTC. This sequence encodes CASSGTDYSYEQYF.

In nucleotides, the CDR3 is TGCGCCAGCAGCAATCCAGGGGCCTCCTACGAGCAGTACTTC. Translation: CASSNPGASYEQYF. The rearrangement uses TRBV5-1 and TRBJ2-7; possibly TRBD1 for D (6 bases). Trimming left V 4 bases short and J 0 bases short, with 11 bases between. This CDR3 comprises 14 residues. Germline V gene data show CDR1 as SGHRS and CDR2 as YFSETQ.

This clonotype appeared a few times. CDR3 DNA sequence: TGCGCCAGCAGCCAAGAATCGCAGGGAAACTACGAGCAGTACTTC. Translating gives CASSQESQGNYEQYF. The J gene is TRBJ2-7, the V gene TRBV4-1; tentatively, D is TRBD1 (5 bases). Trimming shortened V by 0 bases and J by 3 bases, and 12 bases separated the two germline ends. The CDR3 is 15 amino acids. Germline V CDR1 and CDR2: MGHRA, YSYEKL.

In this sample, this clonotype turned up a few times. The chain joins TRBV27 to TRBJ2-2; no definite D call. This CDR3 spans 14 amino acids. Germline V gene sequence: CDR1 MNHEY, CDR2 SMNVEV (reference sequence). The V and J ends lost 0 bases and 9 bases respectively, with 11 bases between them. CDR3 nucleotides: TGTGCCAGCAGTTTATCGCCCTACCGGAGGGAGCTGTTTTTT. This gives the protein CASSLSPYRRELFF.

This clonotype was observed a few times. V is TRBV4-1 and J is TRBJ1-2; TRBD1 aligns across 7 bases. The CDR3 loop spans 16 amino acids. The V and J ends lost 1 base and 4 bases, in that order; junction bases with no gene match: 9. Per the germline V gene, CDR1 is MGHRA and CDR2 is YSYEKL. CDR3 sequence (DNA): TGCGCCAGCAGCCAAGCTCCCAGGACAGGAGCCTATGGCTACACCTTC. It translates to CASSQAPRTGAYGYTF.

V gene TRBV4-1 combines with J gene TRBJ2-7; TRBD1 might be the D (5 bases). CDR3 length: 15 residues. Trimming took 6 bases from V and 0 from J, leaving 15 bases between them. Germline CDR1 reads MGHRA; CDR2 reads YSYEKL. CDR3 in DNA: TGCGCCAGCAGTCCCTTAGGGGTTCCCTCCTACGAGCAGTACTTC. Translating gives CASSPLGVPSYEQYF.

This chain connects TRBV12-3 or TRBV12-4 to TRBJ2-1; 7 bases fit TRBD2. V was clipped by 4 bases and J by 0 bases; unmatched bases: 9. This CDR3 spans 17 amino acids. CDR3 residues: CASSSGLGIFSYNEQFF. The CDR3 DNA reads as TGTGCCAGCAGTTCAGGACTAGGCATTTTCTCCTACAATGAGCAGTTCTTC.

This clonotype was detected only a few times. CDR3 nucleotide sequence: TGTGCCAGCAGTTCTGACAGGGTAGGCGTCTACAATGAGCAGTTCTTC. It is translated as CASSSDRVGVYNEQFF. The rearrangement links TRBV12-3 or TRBV12-4 to TRBJ2-1, with 7 bases lining up with TRBD1. V dropped 4 bases and J dropped 3; count of bases not matched to a gene: 9. This CDR3 has 16 residues.

The CDR3 protein is CASSFRLGQRELFF. The CDR3 DNA reads as TGTGCCAGCAGCTTCCGCCTGGGACAGCGGGAGCTGTTTTTT. This rearrangement joins TRBV7-2 to TRBJ2-2; TRBD1 matches 7 bases. The CDR3 is 14 amino acids. From germline, CDR1 is SGHTA and CDR2 FQGNSA. V shed 3 bases, J shed 9 bases, and the junction held 7 bases outside the gene matches.

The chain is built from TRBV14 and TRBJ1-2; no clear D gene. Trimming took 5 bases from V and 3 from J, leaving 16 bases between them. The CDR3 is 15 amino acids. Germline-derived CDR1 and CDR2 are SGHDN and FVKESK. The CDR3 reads CASSTYYSDDYGYTF. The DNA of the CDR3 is TGTGCCAGCAGCACCTACTATTCGGACGACTATGGCTACACCTTC.

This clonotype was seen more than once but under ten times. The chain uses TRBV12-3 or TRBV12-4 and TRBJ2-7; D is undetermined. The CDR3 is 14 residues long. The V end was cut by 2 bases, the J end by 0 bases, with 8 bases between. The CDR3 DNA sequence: TGTGCCAGCAGTTTAACTGGAATCTCCTACGAGCAGTACTTC. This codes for CASSLTGISYEQYF.

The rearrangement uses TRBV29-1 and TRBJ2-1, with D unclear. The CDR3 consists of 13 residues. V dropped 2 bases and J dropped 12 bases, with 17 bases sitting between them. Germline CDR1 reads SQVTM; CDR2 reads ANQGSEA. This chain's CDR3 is CSVELIHWPGQFF. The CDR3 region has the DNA TGCAGCGTTGAACTTATCCATTGGCCCGGGCAGTTCTTC.

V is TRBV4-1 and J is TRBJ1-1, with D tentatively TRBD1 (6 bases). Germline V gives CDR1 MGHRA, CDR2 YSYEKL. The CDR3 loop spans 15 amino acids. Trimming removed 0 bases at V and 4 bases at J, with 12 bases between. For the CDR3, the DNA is TGCGCCAGCAGCCAAGACCCTAGCAGGGGCACTGAAGCTTTCTTT. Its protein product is CASSQDPSRGTEAFF.

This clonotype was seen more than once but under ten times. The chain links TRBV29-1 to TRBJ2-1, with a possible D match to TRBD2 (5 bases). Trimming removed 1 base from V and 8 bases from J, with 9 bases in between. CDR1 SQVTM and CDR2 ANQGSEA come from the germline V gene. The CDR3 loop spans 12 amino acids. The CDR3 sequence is CSVEGGPHEQFF. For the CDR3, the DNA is TGCAGCGTTGAAGGAGGGCCCCATGAGCAGTTCTTC.